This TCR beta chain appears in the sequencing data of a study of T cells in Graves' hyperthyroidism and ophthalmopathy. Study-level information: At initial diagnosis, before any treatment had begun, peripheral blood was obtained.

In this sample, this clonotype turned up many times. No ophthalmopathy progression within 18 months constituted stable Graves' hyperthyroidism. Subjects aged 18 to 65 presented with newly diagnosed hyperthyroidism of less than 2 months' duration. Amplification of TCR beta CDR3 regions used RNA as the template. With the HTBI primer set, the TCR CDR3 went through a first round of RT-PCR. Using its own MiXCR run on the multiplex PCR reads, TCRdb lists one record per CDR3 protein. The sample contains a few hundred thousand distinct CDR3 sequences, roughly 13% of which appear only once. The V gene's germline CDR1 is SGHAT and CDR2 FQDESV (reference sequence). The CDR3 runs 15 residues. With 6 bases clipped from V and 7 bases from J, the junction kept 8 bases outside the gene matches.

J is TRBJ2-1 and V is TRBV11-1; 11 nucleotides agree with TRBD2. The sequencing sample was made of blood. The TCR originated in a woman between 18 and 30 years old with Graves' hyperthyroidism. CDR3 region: CASSALTSGTNEQFF. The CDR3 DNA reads TGTGCCAGCAGTGCCCTGACTAGCGGGACGAATGAGCAGTTCTTC. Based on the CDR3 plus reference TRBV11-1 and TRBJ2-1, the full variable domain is EAEVAQSPRYKITEKSQAVAFWCDPISGHATLYWYRQILGQGPELLVQFQDESVVDDSQLPKDRFSAERLKGVDSTLKIQPAELGDSAMYLCASSALTSGTNEQFFGPGTRLTVL.